A selection of T cell receptor beta chains follows, all from one sample in a study of cytomegalovirus exposure and HLA in healthy donors. Clones were read by immunoSEQ multiplex PCR, and TCRdb kept only the in-frame ones, dropping some. Altogether roughly 180,000 clones are present, about four fifths being singletons, with the ten largest covering around 2.6%. Sequenced input: PBMCs. The receptors shown here come from a female donor in good health and CMV-seronegative. Both conserved end residues are part of each CDR3. Fields, in order: D gene, V gene, clone size, J gene, CDR3 DNA, CDR3 protein. D genes are given only for firm matches. Only some rows state a clone size, as once, few, many or a class for expanded clones.

D gene: TRBD2
V gene: TRBV5-1
clone size: NA
J gene: TRBJ2-1
CDR3 DNA: TGCGCCAGCAGCTCACTAGCGGGAGGCCCCCCCTACAATGAGCAGTTCTTC
CDR3 protein: CASSSLAGGPPYNEQFF

D gene: TRBD2
V gene: TRBV18
clone size: NA
J gene: TRBJ2-7
CDR3 DNA: TGTGCCAGCTCACCCTCAGCTAGCGGCAGGACCTACGAGCAGTACTTC
CDR3 protein: CASSPSASGRTYEQYF

D gene: NA
V gene: TRBV6-5
clone size: NA
J gene: TRBJ2-1
CDR3 DNA: TGTGCCAGCAGTTCACTACGGGAGCAGTTCTTC
CDR3 protein: CASSSLREQFF

D gene: NA
V gene: TRBV5-4
clone size: NA
J gene: TRBJ2-1
CDR3 DNA: TGTGCCAGCAGCAAAGGGGGGGGGAATGAGCAGTTCTTC
CDR3 protein: CASSKGGGNEQFF

D gene: NA
V gene: TRBV6-5
clone size: NA
J gene: TRBJ2-4
CDR3 DNA: TGTGCCAGCAGATCGACTACACTAGCCAAAAACATTCAGTACTTC
CDR3 protein: CASRSTTLAKNIQYF

D gene: TRBD2
V gene: TRBV11-2
clone size: NA
J gene: TRBJ2-1
CDR3 DNA: TGTGCCAGCAGCTTCGGGGGGGTGTTGCCCTACAATGAGCAGTTCTTC
CDR3 protein: CASSFGGVLPYNEQFF

D gene: NA
V gene: TRBV5-5
clone size: NA
J gene: TRBJ2-1
CDR3 DNA: TGTGCCAGCAGCTTGGCCGGGACAAACACCTACAATGAGCAGTTCTTC
CDR3 protein: CASSLAGTNTYNEQFF

D gene: TRBD1
V gene: TRBV5-6
clone size: NA
J gene: TRBJ2-4
CDR3 DNA: TGTGCCAGCAGCTACACGGGACAGGGGGCAAACATTCAGTACTTC
CDR3 protein: CASSYTGQGANIQYF

D gene: NA
V gene: TRBV9
clone size: once
J gene: TRBJ2-5
CDR3 DNA: TGTGCCAGCAGCGCTTCTCGGGCAGGGGGGCTGTGGACCCAGTACTTC
CDR3 protein: CASSASRAGGLWTQYF

D gene: TRBD1
V gene: TRBV5-1
clone size: few
J gene: TRBJ2-5
CDR3 DNA: TGCGCCAGCAGCTCGCGGACAGGGGCGACTCAAGAGACCCAGTACTTC
CDR3 protein: CASSSRTGATQETQYF

D gene: NA
V gene: TRBV28
clone size: NA
J gene: TRBJ2-7
CDR3 DNA: TGTGCCTCCACAAACGGGTACGAGCAGTACTTC
CDR3 protein: CASTNGYEQYF

D gene: NA
V gene: TRBV5-1
clone size: NA
J gene: TRBJ2-5
CDR3 DNA: TGCGCCAGCAGCTTGGGGGTGCGGGAAGAGACCCAGTACTTC
CDR3 protein: CASSLGVREETQYF

D gene: NA
V gene: TRBV27
clone size: NA
J gene: TRBJ2-3
CDR3 DNA: TGTGCCAGCAGTTTACGCCAGGTGGGACTGGGAGATACGCAGTATTTT
CDR3 protein: CASSLRQVGLGDTQYF

D gene: TRBD2
V gene: TRBV5-1
clone size: once
J gene: TRBJ2-7
CDR3 DNA: TGCGCCAGCAGCTTGGCTAGCGGCGAGGGGGAGCAGTACTTC
CDR3 protein: CASSLASGEGEQYF

D gene: TRBD1
V gene: TRBV7-9
clone size: NA
J gene: TRBJ1-5
CDR3 DNA: TGTTCCAGCAGCCCCGACGGACAGGGGATACAGCCCCAGCATTTT
CDR3 protein: CSSSPDGQGIQPQHF

D gene: TRBD2
V gene: TRBV6-5
clone size: NA
J gene: TRBJ2-2
CDR3 DNA: TGTGCCAGCAGCCTACTAGCGGGAGGTACCGGGGAGCTGTTTTTT
CDR3 protein: CASSLLAGGTGELFF

D gene: TRBD1
V gene: TRBV6-1
clone size: NA
J gene: TRBJ1-2
CDR3 DNA: TGTGCCAGCAGTGAAGCGTTAGGTGGCAGGGGGCGATTTGATGGCTACACCTTC
CDR3 protein: CASSEALGGRGRFDGYTF

D gene: NA
V gene: TRBV5-6
clone size: NA
J gene: TRBJ2-7
CDR3 DNA: TGTGCCAGCAGCTTGGCCGGGTCCTACGAGCAGTACTTC
CDR3 protein: CASSLAGSYEQYF

D gene: TRBD1
V gene: TRBV28
clone size: NA
J gene: TRBJ2-1
CDR3 DNA: TGTGCCAGCAGTTTTCTTGACAGGGGGTACAATGAGCAGTTCTTC
CDR3 protein: CASSFLDRGYNEQFF

D gene: NA
V gene: TRBV9
clone size: once
J gene: TRBJ1-1
CDR3 DNA: TGTGCCAGCAGCTCGGACTTGTACACTGAAGCTTTCTTT
CDR3 protein: CASSSDLYTEAFF

D gene: NA
V gene: TRBV7-8
clone size: NA
J gene: TRBJ2-7
CDR3 DNA: TGTGCCAGCAGCTTTAGCCCCAATCGCGAGCAGTACTTC
CDR3 protein: CASSFSPNREQYF

D gene: NA
V gene: TRBV27
clone size: NA
J gene: TRBJ2-1
CDR3 DNA: TGTGCCAGCAGTTTTCGGGACAACTACAATGAGCAGTTCTTC
CDR3 protein: CASSFRDNYNEQFF

D gene: NA
V gene: TRBV7-8
clone size: NA
J gene: TRBJ1-3
CDR3 DNA: TGTGCCAGCAGCTTAGGCGCAGGGTTCAGGGGCACCATATATTTT
CDR3 protein: CASSLGAGFRGTIYF

D gene: TRBD2
V gene: TRBV14
clone size: NA
J gene: TRBJ2-2
CDR3 DNA: TGTGCCAGCAGTCTAGGACTAGCGGGAGTCACCGGGGAGCTGTTTTTT
CDR3 protein: CASSLGLAGVTGELFF

D gene: NA
V gene: TRBV4-1
clone size: NA
J gene: TRBJ2-1
CDR3 DNA: TGCGCCAGCAGCGGTGAGCTCAATGAGCAGTTCTTC
CDR3 protein: CASSGELNEQFF

D gene: NA
V gene: TRBV9
clone size: NA
J gene: TRBJ1-6
CDR3 DNA: TGTGCCAGCAGCTACACCGGGACTTGGGATTCACCCCTCCACTTT
CDR3 protein: CASSYTGTWDSPLHF

D gene: NA
V gene: TRBV7-9
clone size: few
J gene: TRBJ1-1
CDR3 DNA: TGTGCCAGCAGACATCCTCCAGACACGGGGGGCCACACTGAAGCTTTCTTT
CDR3 protein: CASRHPPDTGGHTEAFF

D gene: TRBD1
V gene: TRBV27
clone size: NA
J gene: TRBJ1-4
CDR3 DNA: TGTGCCAGCAGACCCGGGACAGCAACTAATGAAAAACTGTTTTTT
CDR3 protein: CASRPGTATNEKLFF

D gene: TRBD1
V gene: TRBV7-8
clone size: NA
J gene: TRBJ1-2
CDR3 DNA: TGTGCCAGCAGCCCGACCGGACAGGGCTATGGCTACACCTTC
CDR3 protein: CASSPTGQGYGYTF

D gene: TRBD1
V gene: TRBV28
clone size: NA
J gene: TRBJ2-7
CDR3 DNA: TGTGCCAGCAGTTTTATTAGACAGGGGGTGACCTACGAGCAGTACTTC
CDR3 protein: CASSFIRQGVTYEQYF

D gene: TRBD2
V gene: TRBV28
clone size: NA
J gene: TRBJ2-1
CDR3 DNA: TGTGCCAGCAGTTCTAAAGCGGGACCGGGGAATGAGCAGTTCTTC
CDR3 protein: CASSSKAGPGNEQFF

D gene: NA
V gene: TRBV6-6
clone size: NA
J gene: TRBJ2-1
CDR3 DNA: TGTGCCAGCACCATCGGAGGGGACAGCTCCTACAATGAGCAGTTCTTC
CDR3 protein: CASTIGGDSSYNEQFF

D gene: NA
V gene: TRBV5-1
clone size: NA
J gene: TRBJ1-1
CDR3 DNA: TGTGCCAGCAGCTGGAGGGGGGGCACTGAAGCTTTCTTT
CDR3 protein: CASSWRGGTEAFF

D gene: TRBD2
V gene: TRBV7-2
clone size: few
J gene: TRBJ2-1
CDR3 DNA: TGTGCCAGCAGCTCCGGGACTAGCAGGACCGATGAGCAGTTCTTC
CDR3 protein: CASSSGTSRTDEQFF

D gene: NA
V gene: TRBV18
clone size: medium-sized
J gene: TRBJ2-7
CDR3 DNA: TGTGCCAGCTCACCAGAACCGACTAGTAACGAGCAGTACTTC
CDR3 protein: CASSPEPTSNEQYF

D gene: NA
V gene: TRBV28
clone size: NA
J gene: TRBJ1-2
CDR3 DNA: TGTGCCAGCAGTTTATTACAGGGCCCTGGCTACACCTTC
CDR3 protein: CASSLLQGPGYTF

D gene: NA
V gene: TRBV12-5
clone size: NA
J gene: TRBJ1-2
CDR3 DNA: TGTGCTAGTGGAGGATGGACAGAGGGCTATGGCTACACCTTC
CDR3 protein: CASGGWTEGYGYTF

D gene: NA
V gene: TRBV2
clone size: NA
J gene: TRBJ1-5
CDR3 DNA: TGTGCCAGCAGTTACAGGTCCAACCAGCCCCAGCATTTT
CDR3 protein: CASSYRSNQPQHF

D gene: TRBD2
V gene: TRBV7-9
clone size: NA
J gene: TRBJ2-1
CDR3 DNA: TGTGCCAGCAGCTTAGGCAGGACTAGCGGGAGCGTTCTTGAGCAGTTCTTC
CDR3 protein: CASSLGRTSGSVLEQFF

D gene: NA
V gene: TRBV4-3
clone size: once
J gene: TRBJ2-3
CDR3 DNA: TGCGCCAGCAGCCAAGCCCTAACCGGTACGCAGTATTTT
CDR3 protein: CASSQALTGTQYF

D gene: NA
V gene: TRBV4-1
clone size: once
J gene: TRBJ2-7
CDR3 DNA: TGCGCCAGCAGCCAAGGGACAATGAGCTCCTACGAGCAGTACTTC
CDR3 protein: CASSQGTMSSYEQYF

D gene: NA
V gene: TRBV18
clone size: NA
J gene: TRBJ2-2
CDR3 DNA: TGTGCCAGCTCACCACAGGGGGTCACCGGGGAGCTGTTTTTT
CDR3 protein: CASSPQGVTGELFF

D gene: NA
V gene: TRBV19
clone size: once
J gene: TRBJ2-5
CDR3 DNA: TGTGCCAGTAGTCAGGACTACACGAGGGAGACCCAGTACTTC
CDR3 protein: CASSQDYTRETQYF

D gene: NA
V gene: TRBV28
clone size: NA
J gene: TRBJ2-1
CDR3 DNA: TGTGCCAGCAGTTTACTAGCCTACAATGAGCAGTTCTTC
CDR3 protein: CASSLLAYNEQFF

D gene: NA
V gene: TRBV11-2
clone size: NA
J gene: TRBJ2-7
CDR3 DNA: TGTGCCAGCAGCTCCCTTATATCATACGAGCAGTACTTC
CDR3 protein: CASSSLISYEQYF

D gene: TRBD2
V gene: TRBV2
clone size: NA
J gene: TRBJ2-3
CDR3 DNA: TGTGCCAGCAGGGTTAAAGCGGGGGGTATCTCAGATACGCAGTATTTT
CDR3 protein: CASRVKAGGISDTQYF

D gene: NA
V gene: TRBV10-3
clone size: NA
J gene: TRBJ1-1
CDR3 DNA: TGTGCCATCAGTGAGTCTTGGACACGAGAGAACACTGAAGCTTTCTTT
CDR3 protein: CAISESWTRENTEAFF

D gene: TRBD1
V gene: TRBV6-6
clone size: NA
J gene: TRBJ2-7
CDR3 DNA: TGTGCCAGCAGCCAACAGGGGTTTTACGACGAGCAGTACTTC
CDR3 protein: CASSQQGFYDEQYF

D gene: NA
V gene: TRBV18
clone size: few
J gene: TRBJ1-5
CDR3 DNA: TGTGCCAGCTCACTCAATAGCAATCAGCCCCAGCATTTT
CDR3 protein: CASSLNSNQPQHF

D gene: TRBD1
V gene: TRBV29-1
clone size: NA
J gene: TRBJ2-7
CDR3 DNA: TGCAGCGTTGAAGAGACAGGGATTCGCGAGCAGTACTTC
CDR3 protein: CSVEETGIREQYF

D gene: TRBD1
V gene: TRBV5-4
clone size: NA
J gene: TRBJ2-5
CDR3 DNA: TGTGCCAGCAGCTGGACAAAGACAGGGGTGGAGACCCAGTACTTC
CDR3 protein: CASSWTKTGVETQYF

D gene: TRBD2
V gene: TRBV2
clone size: NA
J gene: TRBJ2-7
CDR3 DNA: TGTGCCAGCAGTGAGGGACTAGTAATTTGGGGCGAGCAGTACTTC
CDR3 protein: CASSEGLVIWGEQYF

D gene: NA
V gene: TRBV30
clone size: NA
J gene: TRBJ1-3
CDR3 DNA: TGTGCCTGGATGCGCGGCGGGTCCTCTGGAAACACCATATATTTT
CDR3 protein: CAWMRGGSSGNTIYF

D gene: NA
V gene: TRBV2
clone size: NA
J gene: TRBJ2-5
CDR3 DNA: TGTGCCAGCAGCTCGCAGGGGACACAGGAGACCCAGTACTTC
CDR3 protein: CASSSQGTQETQYF